What follows are 17 T cell receptor beta chains derived from one specimen sequenced in a study of shared clonotypes between healthy human individuals. TCRdb's copy holds only in-frame clones and misses some; the assay was immunoSEQ multiplex PCR. The data show roughly 1 million clones, more than 65% seen once. Sequencing was carried out using memory CD4+ T cells sorted from blood. Stated subset: CD45RA-negative fraction. The receptors stem from a man between 18 and 35 years old in good health.

The CDR3 sequence: CASSNSGSVNTGELFF. For the CDR3, the DNA is TGTGCCAGCAGCAATAGCGGGAGTGTTAACACCGGGGAGCTGTTTTTT. This rearrangement joins TRBV5-5 to TRBJ2-2, with TRBD2 identical over 9 bases. Germline CDR1 SGHKS, CDR2 YYEKEE (reference sequence). This CDR3 region has 16 residues. Unmatched junction bases numbered 6, after V lost 4 bases and J lost 2 bases.

V usage is TRBV10-3 and J usage is TRBJ2-1; perhaps TRBD2 as D (6 bases). V was pared by 6 bases and J by 1 base, with 10 bases between. Germline loops: CDR1 ENHRY, CDR2 SYGVKD. CDR3 length: 14 residues. The CDR3 reads CAISRGTSYNEQFF. The CDR3 nucleotides are TGTGCCATCAGCCGGGGGACTTCCTACAATGAGCAGTTCTTC.

The J gene is TRBJ1-6, the V gene TRBV7-2; D perhaps matches TRBD1 (6 bases). V lost 1 base, J lost 6 bases, and 10 bases lay in between. The CDR3 contains 15 residues. Germline V gene lookup returns CDR1 SGHTA and CDR2 FQGNSA. The DNA for the CDR3 is TGTGCCAGCAGCTTAGAAGGACAGATTAATTCACCCCTCCACTTT. Its protein product is CASSLEGQINSPLHF. Full variable domain (missing parts from reference TRBV7-2 and TRBJ1-6): GAGVSQSPSNKVTEKGKDVELRCDPISGHTALYWYRQSLGQGLEFLIYFQGNSAPDKSGLPSDRFSAERTGGSVSTLTIQRTQQEDSAVYLCASSLEGQINSPLHFGNGTRLTVT.

Only a few counts were recorded for this clone. V gene TRBV25-1 combines with J gene TRBJ1-3; D unclear. This CDR3 region has 13 residues. Trimming cost V 6 bases and J 4 bases, with 10 bases left between them. Germline V gives CDR1 MGHDK, CDR2 SYGVNS. The CDR3 is CASRAPSGNTIYF. For the CDR3, the DNA is TGTGCCAGCAGGGCGCCTTCGGGAAACACCATATATTTT.

This clone was observed once. V usage is TRBV9 and J usage is TRBJ2-3, with 11 bases matching TRBD2. CDR3 length equals 14 residues. Germline lookup yields CDR1 SGDLS and CDR2 YYNGEE. After removal of 4 bases from V and 3 bases from J, the junction contained 1 base not matched to a gene. The CDR3 loop reads CASSRTSGTDTQYF. CDR3 in DNA: TGTGCCAGCAGCAGGACTAGCGGGACAGATACGCAGTATTTT.

The chain is built from TRBV5-1 and TRBJ2-7, with D hard to call. CDR1 is SGHRS and CDR2 is YFSETQ in the germline V gene. CDR3 length: 14 residues. Trimming stripped 4 bases from V and 3 bases from J, with 14 bases between. The CDR3 DNA reads as TGCGCCAGCAGCATCCAAGAAGCTTTCTACGAGCAGTACTTC. This translates into CASSIQEAFYEQYF.

This clone was detected many times. V is TRBV2 and J is TRBJ1-1; D unresolved. Germline V lookup: CDR1 SNHLY, CDR2 FYNNEI. There are 16 residues in the CDR3. V was clipped by 0 bases and J by 4 bases, with 15 bases between them. CDR3 nucleotide sequence: TGTGCCAGCAGTGAAGCGTTTAATTCGGGGATCACTGAAGCTTTCTTT. This gives the protein CASSEAFNSGITEAFF.

The V gene is TRBV5-1, the J gene TRBJ2-3; no clear D. The CDR3 totals 15 residues. V lost 0 bases and J 0 bases, leaving 8 bases between the germline ends. CDR1 SGHRS and CDR2 YFSETQ come from the germline V gene. The CDR3 here is CASSLADHSTDTQYF. CDR3 coding DNA: TGCGCCAGCAGCTTGGCCGACCATAGCACAGATACGCAGTATTTT. Based on the CDR3 plus reference TRBV5-1 and TRBJ2-3, the full variable domain is KAGVTQTPRYLIKTRGQQVTLSCSPISGHRSVSWYQQTPGQGLQFLFEYFSETQRNKGNFPGRFSGRQFSNSRSEMNVSTLELGDSALYLCASSLADHSTDTQYFGPGTRLTVL.

This chain connects TRBV5-1 to TRBJ1-6; no definite D call. The V gene's germline CDR1 is SGHRS and CDR2 YFSETQ. Trimming removed 4 bases from V and 4 bases from J, with 12 bases in between. This CDR3 is built from 15 residues. This chain's CDR3 is CASSPDPVYNSPLHF. The CDR3 DNA reads as TGCGCCAGCAGCCCCGACCCGGTTTATAATTCACCCCTCCACTTT.

This clone was counted between two and nine times. The chain employs TRBV11-1 and TRBJ1-1; D gene ambiguous. Germline CDR1 reads SGHAT; CDR2 reads FQDESV (reference sequence). The V and J ends lost 6 bases and 1 base respectively, with 9 bases between them. There are 13 residues in the CDR3. This chain's CDR3 is CASRGSGNTEAFF. CDR3 bases: TGTGCCAGCAGGGGGAGCGGGAACACTGAAGCTTTCTTT.

Notes on this clone: At the DNA level, this CDR3 is encoded by other sequences in the same sample as well. The V and J genes are TRBV5-1 and TRBJ1-5; D gene uncertain. CDR1 and CDR2 from the germline V gene are SGHRS and YFSETQ. This CDR3 has 15 amino acids. V lost 0 bases, J lost 4 bases, and 11 bases lay in between. DNA for the CDR3: TGCGCCAGCAGCTTGGAGGGTGGGCGGAATCAGCCCCAGCATTTT. It is translated as CASSLEGGRNQPQHF.

The chain carries TRBV10-3 and TRBJ1-1, with 7 positions matching TRBD1. Germline trimming cut 5 bases from V and 3 bases from J; bases unmatched to any gene: 9. Germline V CDR1 and CDR2: ENHRY, SYGVKD. This CDR3 has 15 amino acids. The CDR3 sequence is CAISKTGPRYTEAFF. Here the CDR3 DNA reads TGTGCCATCAGTAAGACAGGGCCTCGGTACACTGAAGCTTTCTTT.

This clone was observed once. The rearrangement uses TRBV30 and TRBJ2-1; TRBD2 is a possible D gene (5 bases). V shed 6 bases and J shed 0 bases, with 15 bases lying between them. In germline, CDR1 is GTSNPN, CDR2 SVGIG (reference sequence). The CDR3 is made up of 15 amino acids. The CDR3 nucleotides read TGTGCCTGCACTTCAGGACTGTTCTCCTACAATGAGCAGTTCTTC. Protein sequence: CACTSGLFSYNEQFF.

This rearrangement joins TRBV6-5 to TRBJ1-2; a possible D gene is TRBD1 (5 bases). The germline CDR1 and CDR2 sequences are MNHEY and SVGAGI. The CDR3 totals 14 residues. V shed 6 bases and J shed 7 bases, with 18 bases lying between them. The CDR3 DNA reads as TGTGCCAGCAGCGCCCCCCCGAGACAGAGTGGCTACACCTTC. Its translation: CASSAPPRQSGYTF.

This clone was found once. The chain recombines TRBV5-1 with TRBJ2-3; D remains ambiguous. The CDR3 is made up of 13 amino acids. Trimming took 5 bases from V and 0 from J, leaving 7 bases between them. The V gene's germline CDR1 is SGHRS and CDR2 YFSETQ. CDR3 sequence (DNA): TGCGCCAGCAGGGAACCTAGCACAGATACGCAGTATTTT. Protein product: CASREPSTDTQYF.

With regard to this clone: It differs at one base from a far larger clone, so likely a read error. The chain combines TRBV30 with TRBJ2-1; 10 bases map to TRBD1. Trimming removed 2 bases from V and 3 bases from J; junction bases left unmatched: 4. The germline CDR1 and CDR2 sequences are GTSNPN and SVGIG (reference sequence). The CDR3 extends over 15 amino acids. The CDR3 nucleotides read TGTGCCTGGAGTTCCGGGACAGGGGACTACAATGAGCAGTTCTTC. This encodes CAWSSGTGDYNEQFF.

This clone occurred once. Other nucleotide sequences in the sample specify the same CDR3. The chain carries TRBV28 and TRBJ1-5, with 8 bases identical to TRBD1. The CDR3 has 14 residues. Germline trimming cut 6 bases from V and 7 bases from J; bases unmatched to any gene: 8. Germline CDR1 MDHEN, CDR2 SYDVKM. The DNA of the CDR3 is TGTGCCAGCAGCCCCGGACAGGGAAGACAGCCCCAGCATTTT. It specifies CASSPGQGRQPQHF.